One and the same sample provided the 2 T cell receptor beta chains below, sequenced in a study of Ad26.COV2.S vaccination and SARS-CoV-2 variants. Stated treatment: roughly 18 received Ad26.COV2.S at low or high dose, single or two shots; about 5 received placebo; per-sample allocation not given. Material that was analyzed had been drawn on day 63 after the first vaccine or placebo injection. Profiled with immunoSEQ multiplex PCR; TCRdb holds only in-frame clones, not every one. Of fewer than 500,000 clones listed, 90% are singletons. Sequenced here: peripheral blood, sampled in a trial of Ad26.COV2.S vaccine versus placebo. These TCRs come from a person aged 18-60 years who received the Ad26.COV2.S COVID-19 vaccine or a placebo.

The chain links TRBV27 to TRBJ2-3; 9 bases map to TRBD1. V shed 5 bases, J shed 3 bases, and the junction held 9 bases outside the gene matches. The V gene's germline CDR1 is MNHEY and CDR2 SMNVEV (reference sequence). The CDR3 has 16 amino acids. The CDR3 DNA sequence: TGTGCCAGCAGTCCCCGGGACAGGGAATTGACAGATACGCAGTATTTT. Translated, it gives CASSPRDRELTDTQYF.

This chain links TRBV3-1 (or the pseudogene TRBV3-2) with TRBJ1-5; TRBD1 matches at 8 bases. CDR1 LGHDT and CDR2 YNNKEL come from the germline V gene (reference sequence). V dropped 11 bases and J dropped 3; count of bases not matched to a gene: 6. The CDR3 has 13 residues. The CDR3 here is CASGDRSNQPQHF. CDR3 nucleotide sequence: TGTGCCTCCGGGGACAGGTCCAATCAGCCCCAGCATTTT.